Listed below are T cell receptor beta chains from one sample, sequenced in a study of T cell responses to AZD1222 COVID-19 vaccine. This table comes from immunoSEQ multiplex PCR, and its TCRdb copy is limited to in-frame clones, with some not included. The sample has 110,000 to 150,000 clones; approximately 91% are singletons. The specimen was peripheral blood, collected on day 0 of AZD1222 vaccination. These receptors were obtained from an adult in good health. CDR3s include the opening cysteine and the closing phenylalanine or tryptophan. Fields, in order: V gene, J gene, D gene, CDR3 protein. D genes are given only for firm matches.

>TRBV19|TRBJ2-1|-
CASRDTGTRTANEQFF
>TRBV5-8|TRBJ2-3|TRBD2
CASRLRGGRPVDTQYF
>TRBV28|TRBJ2-5|-
CASRDSLQETQYF
>TRBV3-1/TRBV3-2|TRBJ2-3|-
CASSDITGRRTDTQYF
>TRBV3-1/TRBV3-2|TRBJ2-3|TRBD2
CASSQGTSGTDTQYF
>TRBV7-9|TRBJ2-1|-
CASSLAPPSYNEQFF
>TRBV10-1|TRBJ2-3|-
CASSDAGSSTDTQYF
>TRBV10-2|TRBJ1-1|-
CASRARDEAFF
>TRBV27|TRBJ2-7|-
CASSFGLGVYEQYF
>TRBV29-1|TRBJ2-2|-
CSARVGLANTGELFF
>TRBV30|TRBJ1-6|-
CAWMDWDGAPLHF
>TRBV7-9|TRBJ2-3|TRBD2
CASSLTTSGGPLRTDTQYF
>TRBV7-8|TRBJ2-7|TRBD1
CASSSGDRAHEQYF
>TRBV2|TRBJ2-2|-
CASSEWYTGWAGELFF
>TRBV6-1|TRBJ1-2|TRBD1
CASSNRQGRDYGYTF
>TRBV30|TRBJ1-5|-
CAWSVGGNQPQHF
>TRBV2|TRBJ1-1|-
CASSEGRQTEAFF
>TRBV3-1/TRBV3-2|TRBJ1-2|-
CASSQNGMVNYGYTF
>TRBV30|TRBJ1-1|-
CAWSASLVSSEAFF
>TRBV12-5|TRBJ1-5|-
CASGLRREPQHF
>TRBV18|TRBJ2-5|-
CASSPPGGIETQYF
>TRBV5-6|TRBJ2-6|TRBD1
CASSETGDLSNVLTF
>TRBV29-1|TRBJ1-2|TRBD1
CSVPAGGYGYTF
>TRBV10-2|TRBJ2-7|-
CASSEDGRAGYEQYF
>TRBV4-1|TRBJ1-1|-
CASSQEKGYTEAFF
>TRBV3-1/TRBV3-2|TRBJ1-1|-
CASSQERGRGAFF
>TRBV5-4|TRBJ1-2|-
CASSLAGPNYGYTF
>TRBV5-4|TRBJ1-1|-
CASSLVEVPGTEAFF
>TRBV3-1/TRBV3-2|TRBJ1-1|TRBD1
CASSLGQASLEAFF
>TRBV27|TRBJ2-3|-
CASSLPPRGQADTQYF
>TRBV11-2|TRBJ1-1|TRBD1
CASSPLDRVNTEAFF